This TCR beta chain was captured in a study of OX40 agonist ivuxolimab in advanced cancers. Study-wide context: While on treatment, patients had intravenous ivuxolimab at 0.01 to 10 mg/kg every 2 weeks. Treatment received earlier with anti-PD-1, anti-PD-L1 or anti-CTLA-4 agents was allowed, and more than 30% had some. Partial responses were seen in three patients, one with hepatocellular carcinoma and two with cutaneous melanoma.

On this clone itself: The antigen remains unidentified.

The table came from immunoSEQ multiplex PCR; TCRdb's copy has only in-frame clones and leaves some out. Here the sample spans 65,000 to 75,000 clones, about 85% being singletons. Germline V CDR1 and CDR2: LGHNA, YNFKEQ. The length of the CDR3 is 14 residues. Trimming stripped 6 bases from V and 1 base from J, with 12 bases between. Study-level results: Among T cells, CD8+ cells averaged more expanded clones than CD4+ cells.

The material sequenced was CD4+ or CD8+ T cells sorted from blood, taken in a trial of the OX40 agonist ivuxolimab. The receptor was isolated from an adult with an advanced solid tumor such as melanoma, head and neck, liver or kidney cancer. The chain uses TRBV4-2 and TRBJ1-1, with D perhaps matching TRBD1 (6 bases). The CDR3 protein is CASSSGVENTEAFF. CDR3 sequence (DNA): TGTGCCAGCAGTTCAGGGGTCGAGAACACTGAAGCTTTCTTT.